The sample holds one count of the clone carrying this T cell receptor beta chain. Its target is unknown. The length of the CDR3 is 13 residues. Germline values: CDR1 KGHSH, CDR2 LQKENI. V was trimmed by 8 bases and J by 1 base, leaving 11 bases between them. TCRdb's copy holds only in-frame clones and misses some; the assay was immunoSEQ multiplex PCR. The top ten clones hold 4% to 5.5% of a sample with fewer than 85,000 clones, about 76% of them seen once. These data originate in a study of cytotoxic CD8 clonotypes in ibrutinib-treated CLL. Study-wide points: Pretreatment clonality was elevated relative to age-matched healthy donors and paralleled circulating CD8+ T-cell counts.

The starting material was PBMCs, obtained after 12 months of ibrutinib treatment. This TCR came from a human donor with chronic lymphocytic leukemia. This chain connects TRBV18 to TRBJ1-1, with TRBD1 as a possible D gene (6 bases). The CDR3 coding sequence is TGTGCCAGCGCCGCGGGACAGAACACTGAAGCTTTCTTT. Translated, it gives CASAAGQNTEAFF.